The present T cell receptor (beta chain) was sequenced within a study of T cells in Graves' hyperthyroidism and ophthalmopathy. The V and J ends lost 0 bases and 1 base respectively, with 16 bases between them. This CDR3 comprises 17 residues. In germline, CDR1 is SEHNR, CDR2 FQNEAQ (reference sequence). This clonotype was counted ten times or more. RNA transcripts gave rise to amplified TCR beta CDR3 regions. HTBI primers drove first-round RT-PCR of the TCR CDR3. One entry per CDR3 protein results from TCRdb running MiXCR on the multiplex PCR reads. The sample records hundreds of thousands of distinct CDR3 sequences, roughly 14% being singletons.

V gene TRBV7-9 combines with J gene TRBJ2-7; TRBD2 is a possible D gene (6 bases). This clonotype was sampled from a woman aged 50 to 65 with Graves' ophthalmopathy. Sequencing was carried out using blood. CDR3 nucleotides: TGTGCCAGCAGCTTAGCGCAGGTGGGAGGTCGATCCTACGAGCAGTACTTC. Its protein product is CASSLAQVGGRSYEQYF.